Given below is one TCR beta chain in context. Its antigen is currently unknown. Germline CDR1 reads SQVTM; CDR2 reads ANQGSEA. The CDR3 has 17 residues. V shed 3 bases, J shed 0 bases, and the junction held 10 bases outside the gene matches. The primer mix had 60 Vbeta and 13 Jbeta primers. Here immunoSEQ multiplex PCR was the method, and the copy in TCRdb shows in-frame clones only, minus some. Of 80,000 to 100,000 clones in the sample, 55% to 65% were seen once. This entry belongs to a study of cytomegalovirus exposure and HLA in healthy donors. Across the study: Around 87 million unique TCRs, all from HLA-typed donors, were included in an early release of the data. The study, taken as a whole, reports: A later analysis by the authors found several of the most significant clusters apparently linked to common viral pathogens. Later analysis showed most CMV-associated TCR beta chains appearing HLA-restricted. The authors judged a highly shared variant cluster likely a sequencing artifact.

The chain carries TRBV29-1 and TRBJ2-1; the match to TRBD2 covers 8 bases. Sequences were obtained from PBMCs. The TCR comes from a woman aged 40-49 years in good health and CMV-seropositive. CDR3 amino acids: CSVDRQSGTSSYNEQFF. CDR3 DNA: TGCAGCGTTGATCGGCAGTCCGGGACTAGCTCCTACAATGAGCAGTTCTTC.